This TCR beta chain comes out of a study of identical twins. TCRdb called the 5' RACE reads again in MiXCR, with one record for every CDR3 protein. The sample includes roughly 230,000 distinct CDR3 sequences, about 8.5% of them seen just once. V was trimmed by 3 bases and J by 1 base, leaving 6 bases between them. CDR3 length: 13 amino acids. Germline values: CDR1 LGHNT, CDR2 FRNRAP. The same specimen was also included in a second study, on yellow fever vaccine responses in identical twins.

The origin of this receptor is a woman aged 18-29 years in good health. The sample consisted of CD8+ T cells sorted from blood. The chain employs TRBV12-5 and TRBJ1-1; unclear D gene. The CDR3 spells CASGFSRNTEAFF. CDR3 DNA sequence: TGTGCTAGTGGTTTTTCCAGGAACACTGAAGCTTTCTTT.